Here is one TCR beta chain with its context. The antigen remains unidentified. The data originate from a study of cytomegalovirus exposure and HLA in healthy donors. The CDR3 has 12 amino acids. CDR1 is GTSNPN and CDR2 is SVGIG in the germline V gene (reference sequence). Trimming pared 6 bases from V and 1 base from J, leaving 8 bases between. Primers included in the PCR were 60 Vbeta and 13 Jbeta primers. Here immunoSEQ multiplex PCR was the method, and the copy in TCRdb shows in-frame clones only, minus some. This table has 110,000 to 150,000 clones, around 81% appearing once. Study results and limitations: Specificity for CMV antigens was confirmed in vitro for a few of the CMV-associated chains. In a later analysis, the majority of CMV-associated beta chains seemingly showed HLA restriction.

Input material: PBMCs. This chain connects TRBV30 to TRBJ2-3; D remains unclear. This receptor was taken from a man between 40 and 49 years old in good health and CMV-seropositive. The CDR3 protein is CACRGGTDTQYF. The DNA of the CDR3 is TGTGCCTGTCGAGGAGGCACAGATACGCAGTATTTT.